This TCR beta chain emerged from a study of blood T cell repertoires in COVID-19. Study-wide context: Samples of COVID-19 (acute and convalescent) were obtained from the United States, Italy and Spain. Nucleic acid was either cDNA or gDNA, and it came from T cells, B-cell-depleted T cells, or PBMCs.

Worth noting for this clone: The junction differs from germline at one of its ends, possibly a read error.

CDR1 and CDR2 from the germline V gene are SGDLS and YYNGEE. The CDR3 is made up of 17 amino acids. Original handling: By means of reference gene primer amplification, nucleated cell counts were estimated. TCRdb's copy holds only in-frame clones and misses some; the assay was immunoSEQ multiplex PCR. The V and J calls and clone size come from that table; D and trimming were worked out from the DNA. Of roughly 190,000 clones listed, 80% to 95% are singletons. The source is a man aged 45-65 years with acute or convalescent COVID-19. The chain carries TRBV9 and TRBJ1-2; 7 positions match TRBD1. Sequencing used peripheral blood. The CDR3 nucleotides are TGTGCCAGCAGGGTAGAGGGGGCGTACCGCGCTAACTATGGCTACACCTTC. Protein product: CASRVEGAYRANYGYTF. Full variable domain (rest looked up from reference TRBV9 and TRBJ1-2): DSGVTQTPKHLITATGQRVTLRCSPRSGDLSVYWYQQSLDQGLQFLIQYYNGEERAKGNILERFSAQQFPDLHSELNLSSLELGDSALYFCASRVEGAYRANYGYTFGSGTRLTVV.